This entry features one T cell receptor (beta chain) sequence. This record belongs to a study of control samples from healthy donors and cancer patients. This table comes from immunoSEQ multiplex PCR, and its TCRdb copy is limited to in-frame clones, with some not included. The repertoire includes approximately 87,000 clones, under 95% of them detected once, and roughly 1.3% sits in the top ten. This CDR3 has 12 residues. Trimming shortened V by 3 bases and J by 7 bases, and 9 bases separated the two germline ends. The genes are TRBV12-3 or TRBV12-4 and TRBJ1-1; D gene unclear. The TCR was taken from a woman in her 40s with lung cancer. The material sequenced was PBMCs. The CDR3 loop reads CASSFNVGEAFF. In DNA, the CDR3 is TGTGCCAGCAGTTTCAACGTCGGTGAAGCTTTCTTT.